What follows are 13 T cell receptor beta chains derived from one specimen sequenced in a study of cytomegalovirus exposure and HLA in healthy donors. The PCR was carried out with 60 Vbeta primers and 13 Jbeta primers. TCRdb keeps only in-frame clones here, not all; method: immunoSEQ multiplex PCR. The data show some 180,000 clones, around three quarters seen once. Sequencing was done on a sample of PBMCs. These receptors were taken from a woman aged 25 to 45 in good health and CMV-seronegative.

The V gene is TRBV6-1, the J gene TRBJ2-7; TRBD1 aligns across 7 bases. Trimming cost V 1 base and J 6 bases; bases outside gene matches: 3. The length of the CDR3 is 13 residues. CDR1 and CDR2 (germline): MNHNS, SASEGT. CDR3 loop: CASSEVYRGEQYF. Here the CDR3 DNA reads TGTGCCAGCAGTGAAGTGTACAGGGGCGAGCAGTACTTC.

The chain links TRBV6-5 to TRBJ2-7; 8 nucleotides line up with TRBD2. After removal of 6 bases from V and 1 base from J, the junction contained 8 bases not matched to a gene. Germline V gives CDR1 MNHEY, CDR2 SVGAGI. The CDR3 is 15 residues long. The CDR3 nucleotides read TGTGCCAGCAGCCCGCCGGGGGGGGTTTCCTACGAGCAGTACTTC. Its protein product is CASSPPGGVSYEQYF.

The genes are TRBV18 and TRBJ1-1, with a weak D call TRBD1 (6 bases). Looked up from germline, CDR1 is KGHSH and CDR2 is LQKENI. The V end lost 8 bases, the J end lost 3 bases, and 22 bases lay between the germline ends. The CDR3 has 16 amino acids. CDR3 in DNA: TGTGCCAGCCAGAAGGGAGGGGGGGTTCGTTACACTGAAGCTTTCTTT. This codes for CASQKGGGVRYTEAFF.

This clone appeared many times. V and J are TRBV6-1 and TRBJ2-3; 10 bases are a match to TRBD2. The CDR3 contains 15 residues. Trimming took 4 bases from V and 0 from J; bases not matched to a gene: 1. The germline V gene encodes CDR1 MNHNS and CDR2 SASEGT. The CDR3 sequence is CASSATSGSTDTQYF. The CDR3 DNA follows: TGTGCCAGCAGTGCGACTAGCGGGAGCACAGATACGCAGTATTTT.

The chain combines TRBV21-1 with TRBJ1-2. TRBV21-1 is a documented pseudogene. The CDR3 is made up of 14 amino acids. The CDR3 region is CAIPVRVRNYGYTF. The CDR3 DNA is TGTGCCATCCCCGTGCGGGTCCGTAACTATGGCTACACCTTC.

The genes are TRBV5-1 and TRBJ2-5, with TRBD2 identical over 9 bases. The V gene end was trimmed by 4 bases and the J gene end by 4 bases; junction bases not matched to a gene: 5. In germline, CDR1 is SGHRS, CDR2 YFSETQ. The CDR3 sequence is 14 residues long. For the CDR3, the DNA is TGCGCCAGCAGCCACGGGACTAGCAGAGAGACCCAGTACTTC. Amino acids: CASSHGTSRETQYF.

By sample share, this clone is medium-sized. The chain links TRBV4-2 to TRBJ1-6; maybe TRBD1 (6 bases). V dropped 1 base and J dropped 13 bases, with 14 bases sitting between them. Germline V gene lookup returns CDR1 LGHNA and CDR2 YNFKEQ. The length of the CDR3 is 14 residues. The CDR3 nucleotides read TGTGCCAGCAGCCAAGGACAGGTCCTCGTGCCCCTCCACTTT. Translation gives CASSQGQVLVPLHF.

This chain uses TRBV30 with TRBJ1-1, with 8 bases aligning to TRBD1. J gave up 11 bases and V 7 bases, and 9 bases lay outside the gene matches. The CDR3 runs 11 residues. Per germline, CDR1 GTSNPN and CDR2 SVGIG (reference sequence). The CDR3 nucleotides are TGTGCCTTTACAGGGGGGGATACGGCTTTCTTT. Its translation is CAFTGGDTAFF.

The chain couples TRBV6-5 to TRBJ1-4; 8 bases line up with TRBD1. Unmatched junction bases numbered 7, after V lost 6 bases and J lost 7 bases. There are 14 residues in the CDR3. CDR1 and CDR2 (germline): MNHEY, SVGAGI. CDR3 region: CASSRTGGGEKLFF. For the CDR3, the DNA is TGTGCCAGCAGCAGAACAGGGGGGGGTGAAAAACTGTTTTTT.

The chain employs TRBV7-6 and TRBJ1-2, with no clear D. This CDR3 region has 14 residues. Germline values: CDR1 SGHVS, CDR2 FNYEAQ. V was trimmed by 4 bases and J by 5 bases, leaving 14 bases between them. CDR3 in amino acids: CASSSLPTAYGYTF. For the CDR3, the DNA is TGTGCCAGCAGCTCCCTGCCCACAGCTTATGGCTACACCTTC.

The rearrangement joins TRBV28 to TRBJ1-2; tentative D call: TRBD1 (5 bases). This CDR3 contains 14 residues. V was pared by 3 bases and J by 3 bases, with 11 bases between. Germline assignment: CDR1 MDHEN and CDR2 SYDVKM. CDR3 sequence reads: CASSFRGGYYGYTF. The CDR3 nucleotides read TGTGCCAGCAGTTTCCGGGGGGGGTACTATGGCTACACCTTC.

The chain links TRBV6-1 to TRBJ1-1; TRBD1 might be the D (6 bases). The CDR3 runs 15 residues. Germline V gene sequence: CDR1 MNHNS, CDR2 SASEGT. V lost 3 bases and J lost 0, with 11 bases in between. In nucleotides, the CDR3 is TGTGCCAGCAGTGAGACAGGATGGATGAACACTGAAGCTTTCTTT. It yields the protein CASSETGWMNTEAFF.

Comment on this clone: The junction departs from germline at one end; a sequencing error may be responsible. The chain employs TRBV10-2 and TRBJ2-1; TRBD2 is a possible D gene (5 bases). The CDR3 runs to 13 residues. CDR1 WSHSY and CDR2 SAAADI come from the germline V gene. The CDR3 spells CASSEQVRTGLVF. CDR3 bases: TGCGCCAGCAGTGAGCAGGTCCGGACGGGATTAGTCTTC.